A selection of T cell receptor beta chains follows, all from one sample in a study of T cell responses to AZD1222 COVID-19 vaccine. The repertoire was sequenced with immunoSEQ multiplex PCR; TCRdb's copy has only in-frame clones and lacks some. This sample has around 60,000 clones, with approximately 85% found just once. Source: peripheral blood, taken 28 days after the second AZD1222 dose. The source of these receptors is an adult who received the AZD1222 COVID-19 vaccine. Both conserved end residues are part of each CDR3. The D gene is left open where the match is weak. The size of a clone is reported for some rows only, either as once, few or many, or as a class for expanded clones.

V: TRBV27; J: TRBJ1-6; size: few; D: -; CDR3: CASSLLNSPLHF; DNA: TGTGCCAGCAGTTTACTCAATTCACCCCTCCACTTT
V: TRBV5-1; J: TRBJ2-7; size: once; D: TRBD1; CDR3: CASSSDRAYEQYF; DNA: TGCGCCAGCAGCTCGGACAGGGCCTACGAGCAGTACTTC
V: TRBV7-9; J: TRBJ2-2; size: -; D: TRBD1; CDR3: CASTRTGGSGELFF; DNA: TGTGCCAGCACCAGGACAGGGGGCAGCGGGGAGCTGTTTTTT
V: TRBV28; J: TRBJ2-1; size: -; D: -; CDR3: CASSAGKTGSSYNEQFF; DNA: TGTGCCAGCAGCGCCGGGAAAACCGGCAGCTCCTACAATGAGCAGTTCTTC
V: TRBV15; J: TRBJ2-7; size: -; D: -; CDR3: CATSRDSGEQYF; DNA: TGTGCCACCAGCAGAGATTCTGGCGAGCAGTACTTC
V: TRBV7-3; J: TRBJ1-1; size: -; D: -; CDR3: CASSLRASGTEAFF; DNA: TGTGCCAGCAGCTTAAGGGCTAGCGGCACTGAAGCTTTCTTT
V: TRBV5-1; J: TRBJ1-4; size: -; D: -; CDR3: CASSLRDTLNEKLFF; DNA: TGCGCCAGCAGCTTGAGGGACACCCTCAATGAAAAACTGTTTTTT
V: TRBV30; J: TRBJ1-2; size: medium-sized; D: -; CDR3: CAWSVVYGYTF; DNA: TGTGCCTGGAGTGTAGTGTATGGCTACACCTTC
V: TRBV5-1; J: TRBJ2-3; size: -; D: TRBD1; CDR3: CASSLAGQGIDTQYF; DNA: TGCGCCAGCAGCTTGGCGGGACAGGGTATAGATACGCAGTATTTT
V: TRBV23-1; J: TRBJ2-5; size: -; D: -; CDR3: CASSLGLETQYF; DNA: TGCGCCAGCAGTCTTGGGCTGGAGACCCAGTACTTC
V: TRBV30; J: TRBJ1-6; size: -; D: TRBD1; CDR3: CAWTNPDRNNSPLHF; DNA: TGTGCCTGGACCAACCCGGACAGGAATAATTCACCCCTCCACTTT
V: TRBV4-1; J: TRBJ1-2; size: -; D: -; CDR3: CASSQVTGISGYTF; DNA: TGCGCCAGCAGCCAAGTGACAGGCATTAGTGGCTACACCTTC
V: TRBV5-1; J: TRBJ2-4; size: -; D: TRBD1; CDR3: CASSLGQGKNIQYF; DNA: TGCGCCAGCAGCCTGGGACAGGGGAAAAACATTCAGTACTTC
V: TRBV28; J: TRBJ1-1; size: -; D: -; CDR3: CASSAGGPNTEAFF; DNA: TGTGCCAGCAGTGCCGGGGGTCCAAACACTGAAGCTTTCTTT
V: TRBV27; J: TRBJ1-1; size: few; D: -; CDR3: CASSLVGRRTEAFF; DNA: TGTGCCAGCAGTTTGGTTGGGCGGCGCACTGAAGCTTTCTTT
V: TRBV6-2/TRBV6-3; J: TRBJ2-3; size: -; D: -; CDR3: CASSYSGRKAGRTDTQYF; DNA: TGTGCCAGCAGTTACTCGGGTAGGAAGGCTGGACGAACAGATACGCAGTATTTT
V: TRBV28; J: TRBJ2-5; size: -; D: -; CDR3: CASSLKGPRTQYF; DNA: TGTGCCAGCAGCCTCAAGGGCCCCAGGACCCAGTACTTC
V: TRBV5-4; J: TRBJ2-5; size: -; D: TRBD2; CDR3: CASSPGTSGIQETQYF; DNA: TGTGCCAGCAGCCCCGGGACTAGCGGGATCCAAGAGACCCAGTACTTC
V: TRBV29-1; J: TRBJ2-7; size: -; D: -; CDR3: CSVTSKGRPYEQYF; DNA: TGCAGCGTGACCTCCAAGGGGCGCCCCTACGAGCAGTACTTC
V: TRBV7-2; J: TRBJ1-4; size: once; D: -; CDR3: CASSPIRAGRQKLFF; DNA: TGTGCCAGCAGCCCGATCAGGGCAGGGAGGCAAAAACTGTTTTTT
V: TRBV6-5; J: TRBJ2-7; size: -; D: -; CDR3: CASTLRSGIEQYF; DNA: TGTGCCAGCACCCTCCGTTCGGGGATCGAGCAGTACTTC
V: TRBV27; J: TRBJ2-7; size: -; D: TRBD2; CDR3: CASSRTLIAGGIYEQYF; DNA: TGTGCCAGCAGTCGCACCCTAATAGCGGGGGGAATCTACGAGCAGTACTTC
V: TRBV6-5; J: TRBJ2-7; size: -; D: -; CDR3: CASSQTRGAYEQYF; DNA: TGTGCCAGCAGTCAGACAAGGGGGGCCTACGAGCAGTACTTC
V: TRBV27; J: TRBJ2-1; size: -; D: TRBD2; CDR3: CASSSGVAGAYNEQFF; DNA: TGTGCCAGCAGTTCGGGTGTAGCGGGAGCGTACAATGAGCAGTTCTTC
V: TRBV11-1; J: TRBJ1-4; size: -; D: -; CDR3: CASSRQGLGEKLFF; DNA: TGTGCCAGCAGCCGTCAGGGATTGGGCGAAAAACTGTTTTTT
V: TRBV19; J: TRBJ1-2; size: -; D: TRBD1; CDR3: CASSRDRGNYGYTF; DNA: TGTGCCAGTAGCCGCGACAGGGGAAACTATGGCTACACCTTC
V: TRBV2; J: TRBJ2-7; size: -; D: TRBD1; CDR3: CASQGQARYEQYF; DNA: TGTGCCAGCCAGGGACAGGCAAGATACGAGCAGTACTTC
V: TRBV28; J: TRBJ1-5; size: -; D: TRBD1; CDR3: CASSNNRGLLGNQPQHF; DNA: TGTGCCAGCAGCAATAACAGGGGCCTCCTTGGTAATCAGCCCCAGCATTTT
V: TRBV6-5; J: TRBJ1-5; size: -; D: -; CDR3: CASSYSQGSNQPQHF; DNA: TGTGCCAGCAGTTACTCCCAGGGGAGCAATCAGCCCCAGCATTTT
V: TRBV4-1; J: TRBJ1-5; size: -; D: -; CDR3: CASSQDQVVQPQHF; DNA: TGCGCCAGCAGCCAAGACCAGGTCGTCCAGCCCCAGCATTTT
V: TRBV28; J: TRBJ1-2; size: -; D: TRBD1; CDR3: CASSVPGQGNGYTF; DNA: TGTGCCAGCAGTGTCCCGGGACAGGGGAATGGCTACACCTTC
V: TRBV7-2; J: TRBJ2-7; size: -; D: TRBD2; CDR3: CASSWTSGMFYEQYF; DNA: TGTGCCAGCAGCTGGACTAGCGGGATGTTCTACGAGCAGTACTTC
V: TRBV29-1; J: TRBJ2-6; size: -; D: -; CDR3: CSAESGANVLTF; DNA: TGCAGCGCCGAGTCTGGGGCCAACGTCCTGACTTTC
V: TRBV19; J: TRBJ2-1; size: -; D: TRBD2; CDR3: CASSLLAGGTYNEQFF; DNA: TGTGCCAGTAGCCTACTAGCGGGAGGTACCTACAATGAGCAGTTCTTC
V: TRBV4-2; J: TRBJ2-1; size: -; D: -; CDR3: CASSQRFPPPNGQFF; DNA: TGTGCCAGCAGCCAAAGGTTTCCGCCCCCCAATGGGCAGTTCTTC
V: TRBV6-6; J: TRBJ2-5; size: -; D: -; CDR3: CASRGPGTRQETQYF; DNA: TGTGCCAGCAGGGGGCCCGGGACACGACAAGAGACCCAGTACTTC
V: TRBV2; J: TRBJ2-6; size: -; D: TRBD1; CDR3: CASRVRGQGLSGANVLTF; DNA: TGTGCCAGCAGGGTCCGAGGACAGGGCTTGTCTGGGGCCAACGTCCTGACTTTC
V: TRBV7-8; J: TRBJ2-7; size: -; D: -; CDR3: CASSLDPDSSYEQYF; DNA: TGTGCCAGCAGCTTAGATCCCGACAGCTCCTACGAGCAGTACTTC
V: TRBV11-2; J: TRBJ2-7; size: few; D: -; CDR3: CASSRDGGSYEQYF; DNA: TGTGCCAGCAGCCGTGACGGTGGCTCCTACGAGCAGTACTTC
V: TRBV5-4; J: TRBJ2-5; size: -; D: TRBD2; CDR3: CASSSTGLAERRETQYF; DNA: TGTGCCAGCAGCTCTACCGGACTAGCGGAAAGAAGGGAGACCCAGTACTTC
V: TRBV24-1; J: TRBJ1-2; size: -; D: -; CDR3: CATSDSIQSYTF; DNA: TGTGCCACCAGTGATTCCATTCAGAGCTACACCTTC
V: TRBV28; J: TRBJ1-2; size: -; D: -; CDR3: CASSLTGKGYGYTF; DNA: TGTGCCAGCAGCCTAACCGGTAAGGGCTATGGCTACACCTTC
V: TRBV7-2; J: TRBJ2-3; size: few; D: -; CDR3: CASSRANGAGDTQYF; DNA: TGTGCCAGCAGCCGGGCAAACGGGGCTGGAGATACGCAGTATTTT
V: TRBV7-8; J: TRBJ1-6; size: -; D: TRBD1; CDR3: CASSIQGAGNSPLHF; DNA: TGTGCCAGCAGCATCCAGGGGGCCGGTAATTCACCCCTCCACTTT
V: TRBV10-3; J: TRBJ2-1; size: few; D: -; CDR3: CAIRTGTGGGEQFF; DNA: TGTGCCATCAGGACCGGGACCGGAGGTGGAGAGCAGTTCTTC
V: TRBV2; J: TRBJ1-5; size: -; D: -; CDR3: CASSVRFQPQHF; DNA: TGTGCCAGCAGTGTCAGATTTCAGCCCCAGCATTTT
V: TRBV3-1/TRBV3-2; J: TRBJ1-4; size: -; D: TRBD1; CDR3: CASSQAGTGVDPFF; DNA: TGTGCCAGCAGCCAAGCCGGGACAGGCGTCGACCCGTTTTTT
V: TRBV11-2; J: TRBJ2-1; size: -; D: TRBD2; CDR3: CASSLVATSGPYNEQFF; DNA: TGTGCCAGCAGCTTAGTGGCGACTAGCGGACCCTACAATGAGCAGTTCTTC
V: TRBV5-4; J: TRBJ2-3; size: few; D: -; CDR3: CASSLGQADTQYF; DNA: TGTGCCAGCAGCTTGGGTCAGGCAGATACGCAGTATTTT
V: TRBV28; J: TRBJ1-5; size: -; D: TRBD1; CDR3: CASRQQGQPQHF; DNA: TGTGCCAGCAGACAACAGGGGCAGCCCCAGCATTTT
V: TRBV7-3; J: TRBJ2-3; size: -; D: -; CDR3: CASSSTGVRSDTQYF; DNA: TGTGCCAGCAGCTCTACAGGCGTTCGATCAGATACGCAGTATTTT
V: TRBV12-3/TRBV12-4; J: TRBJ2-7; size: -; D: TRBD1; CDR3: CASSLDRVGEQYF; DNA: TGTGCCAGCAGTTTGGACAGGGTTGGCGAGCAGTACTTC
V: TRBV28; J: TRBJ1-4; size: -; D: -; CDR3: CASSETGIAREKLFF; DNA: TGTGCCAGCAGTGAAACAGGGATTGCAAGGGAAAAACTGTTTTTT
V: TRBV10-2; J: TRBJ2-1; size: few; D: TRBD2; CDR3: CASWDWASGRDNEQFF; DNA: TGCGCCAGCTGGGATTGGGCTAGCGGGAGGGACAATGAGCAGTTCTTC
V: TRBV21-1; J: TRBJ2-1; size: -; D: -; CDR3: CASSKTGLTSGSSYNEQFF; DNA: TGTGCCAGCAGCAAAACTGGCCTAACTAGCGGGAGCTCCTACAATGAGCAGTTCTTC